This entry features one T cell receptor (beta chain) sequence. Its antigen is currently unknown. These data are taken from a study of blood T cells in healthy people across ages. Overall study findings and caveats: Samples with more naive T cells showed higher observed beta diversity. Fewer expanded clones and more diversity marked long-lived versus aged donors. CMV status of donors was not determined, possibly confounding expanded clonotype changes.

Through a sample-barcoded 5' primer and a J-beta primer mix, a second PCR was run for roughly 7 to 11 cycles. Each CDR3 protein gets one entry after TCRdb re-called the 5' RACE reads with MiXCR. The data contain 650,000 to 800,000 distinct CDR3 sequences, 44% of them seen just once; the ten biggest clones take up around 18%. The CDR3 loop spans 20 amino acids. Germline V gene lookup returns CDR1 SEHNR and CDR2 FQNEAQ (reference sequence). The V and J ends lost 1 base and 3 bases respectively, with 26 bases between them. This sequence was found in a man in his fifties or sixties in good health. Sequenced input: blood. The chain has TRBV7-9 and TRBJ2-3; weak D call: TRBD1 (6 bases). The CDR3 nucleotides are TGTGCCAGCAGCTTAGGGTCGGTACAGGGAAGTGCCTCTAGTACAGATACGCAGTATTTT. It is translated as CASSLGSVQGSASSTDTQYF.